This T cell receptor (beta chain) was identified during a study of T cells in narcolepsy. Study details: Donors had narcolepsy type 1 or type 2, or were healthy controls.

Clones were sequenced by immunoSEQ multiplex PCR, and TCRdb holds only the in-frame ones, with some missing. Of tens of thousands of clones in the sample, approximately 89% are singletons; the top ten hold about 1.3%. On this clone: What it binds is not known.

This CDR3 comprises 14 residues. V was shortened by 6 bases and J by 2 bases, with 13 bases between the two germline ends. From germline, CDR1 is SGHDT and CDR2 YYEEEE. Findings of the study overall: Autoreactive clonotypes reportedly recurred in blood of same and different patients, not controls. HCRT-specific and TRIB2-specific autoreactive clonotypes appeared among same-patient CSF and blood CD4+ clonotypes.

The sample was CD45RA- memory CD4+ T cells from PBMCs. The clonotype comes from a human donor with narcolepsy. This chain uses TRBV5-6 with TRBJ2-3, with TRBD2 as a possible D gene (6 bases). The CDR3, as DNA: TGTGCCAGCAAGACGGGAGTGAACACAGATACGCAGTATTTT. As protein: CASKTGVNTDTQYF. Full variable domain (missing parts from reference TRBV5-6 and TRBJ2-3): DAGVTQSPTHLIKTRGQQVTLRCSPKSGHDTVSWYQQALGQGPQFIFQYYEEEERQRGNFPDRFSGHQFPNYSSELNVNALLLGDSALYLCASKTGVNTDTQYFGPGTRLTVL.